The rows below give T cell receptor beta chains drawn from one sample of a study of shared clonotypes between healthy human individuals. Measured with immunoSEQ multiplex PCR; TCRdb has only the in-frame clones, and not every one. The sample has 300,000 to 400,000 clones, less than 75% seen once. The sample taken for sequencing was memory CD4+ T cells sorted from blood. The receptors derive from a man in his thirties or forties in good health. Both conserved end residues are part of each CDR3. The D gene is left open where the match is weak. Only part of the rows carry a size: once, few, many, or a class if the clone is expanded.

clone size	V gene	D gene	J gene	CDR3 protein	CDR3 DNA
-	TRBV16	TRBD1	TRBJ1-5	CASSQSTGVQPQHF	TGTGCCAGCAGCCAATCGACAGGGGTCCAGCCCCAGCATTTT
-	TRBV7-9	TRBD2	TRBJ2-5	CASSPRRGAEETQYF	TGTGCCAGCAGCCCACGGCGGGGGGCGGAAGAGACCCAGTACTTC
few	TRBV10-3	-	TRBJ2-3	CAISESADTQYF	TGTGCCATCAGTGAGTCTGCGGATACGCAGTATTTT
-	TRBV4-3	-	TRBJ2-5	CASSQEGGQETQYF	TGCGCCAGCAGCCAAGAAGGTGGCCAAGAGACCCAGTACTTC
-	TRBV2	-	TRBJ2-3	CASRTSTDTQYF	TGTGCCAGCCGGACTAGCACAGATACGCAGTATTTT
-	TRBV19	-	TRBJ1-5	CARWINRGNQPQHF	TGTGCCAGATGGATTAACAGGGGCAATCAGCCCCAGCATTTT
many	TRBV9	TRBD1	TRBJ2-2	CASSPPQTGANTGELFF	TGTGCCAGCAGCCCACCCCAGACAGGGGCAAACACCGGGGAGCTGTTTTTT
-	TRBV18	TRBD2	TRBJ2-4	CASSTGTSGRASKSIQYF	TGTGCCAGCTCGACCGGGACTAGCGGGAGGGCGTCCAAAAGCATTCAGTACTTC
-	TRBV15	-	TRBJ1-4	CATSSWGGHEKLFF	TGTGCCACCAGCAGCTGGGGGGGGCATGAAAAACTGTTTTTT
-	TRBV10-3	TRBD1	TRBJ1-1	CAISSRQGENTEAFF	TGTGCCATCAGCAGCCGACAGGGGGAGAACACTGAAGCTTTCTTT
-	TRBV2	-	TRBJ2-5	CASTLKETQYF	TGTGCCAGCACACTAAAAGAGACCCAGTACTTC
-	TRBV6-5	-	TRBJ2-2	CASSYSTENTGELFF	TGTGCCAGCAGTTACTCGACAGAAAACACCGGGGAGCTGTTTTTT
-	TRBV11-3	-	TRBJ2-4	CASSVVGGIQYF	TGTGCCAGCAGCGTGGTTGGGGGCATTCAGTACTTC
-	TRBV7-3	TRBD2	TRBJ2-3	CASSKGLAGATDTQYF	TGTGCCAGCAGCAAAGGACTAGCGGGAGCCACAGATACGCAGTATTTT
-	TRBV29-1	TRBD1	TRBJ2-1	CSAGPGQGNNEQFF	TGCAGCGCCGGACCGGGACAGGGAAACAATGAGCAGTTCTTC
-	TRBV15	TRBD1	TRBJ1-3	CATSDRGALGNTIYF	TGTGCCACCAGCGACAGGGGAGCCCTCGGAAACACCATATATTTT
-	TRBV7-6	-	TRBJ1-3	CASSLAVREVGNTIYF	TGTGCCAGCAGCTTAGCGGTCAGGGAGGTGGGAAACACCATATATTTT
once	TRBV7-2	-	TRBJ1-1	CASSQRWNTEAFF	TGTGCCAGCAGCCAAAGATGGAACACTGAAGCTTTCTTT
-	TRBV2	-	TRBJ1-4	CASTGANEKLFF	TGTGCCAGCACAGGGGCTAATGAAAAACTGTTTTTT
-	TRBV4-3	-	TRBJ2-3	CASSPQAGGRADTQYF	TGCGCCAGCAGCCCGCAGGCTGGGGGGCGCGCAGATACGCAGTATTTT
-	TRBV7-2	-	TRBJ2-2	CASSLSGGGQGPGELFF	TGTGCCAGCAGCTTATCCGGGGGGGGACAGGGTCCCGGGGAGCTGTTTTTT
many	TRBV6-6	-	TRBJ1-6	CASSVQSLALHF	TGTGCCAGCAGTGTCCAGAGTTTAGCCCTCCACTTT
-	TRBV23-1	-	TRBJ1-5	CASKQSNQPQHF	TGCGCCAGCAAACAGTCTAATCAGCCCCAGCATTTT
many	TRBV19	-	TRBJ2-2	CASSIGGSNTGELFF	TGTGCCAGTAGTATAGGGGGCTCAAACACCGGGGAGCTGTTTTTT
few	TRBV5-1	TRBD2	TRBJ2-1	CASSLAGLAGGQFF	TGCGCCAGCAGCTTGGCGGGGTTAGCGGGAGGGCAGTTCTTC
-	TRBV6-5	TRBD1	TRBJ2-3	CASSYGAGGAVDTQYF	TGTGCCAGCAGTTACGGTGCAGGGGGCGCGGTAGATACGCAGTATTTT
-	TRBV28	-	TRBJ1-1	CASSSGTSYEAFF	TGTGCCAGCAGTTCCGGGACCTCCTACGAAGCTTTCTTT
-	TRBV5-6	-	TRBJ1-1	CASSYWDVEAFF	TGTGCCAGCAGCTACTGGGACGTGGAAGCTTTCTTT
-	TRBV6-5	TRBD2	TRBJ2-3	CASSYGGLAGGDTQYF	TGTGCCAGCAGTTACGGGGGGCTAGCGGGAGGGGATACGCAGTATTTT
-	TRBV7-9	TRBD1	TRBJ1-4	CASSTRQGLNRGTNEKLFF	TGTGCCAGCAGCACCCGACAGGGCTTAAATAGGGGGACTAATGAAAAACTGTTTTTT
-	TRBV28	TRBD1	TRBJ2-7	CASRGRDRRHEQYF	TGTGCCAGCAGGGGCCGGGACAGGCGACACGAGCAGTACTTC
-	TRBV5-1	TRBD1	TRBJ1-2	CASSLGQGEVGYTF	TGCGCCAGCAGCTTGGGTCAGGGGGAGGTTGGCTACACCTTC
-	TRBV29-1	-	TRBJ2-3	CSARPLYTDTQYF	TGCAGCGCCCGACCACTTTACACAGATACGCAGTATTTT
-	TRBV5-4	-	TRBJ2-1	CASSSPHLREQFF	TGTGCCAGCAGCTCACCCCACTTGCGTGAGCAGTTCTTC
-	TRBV5-6	TRBD1	TRBJ2-1	CASRPTGGYNEQFF	TGTGCCAGCAGGCCGACAGGGGGTTACAATGAGCAGTTCTTC
-	TRBV11-2	TRBD2	TRBJ2-7	CASSSGLAATYEQYF	TGTGCCAGCAGCTCGGGCCTAGCGGCCACCTACGAGCAGTACTTC
-	TRBV5-1	TRBD1	TRBJ2-7	CASSRDRKYEQYF	TGCGCCAGCAGCCGGGACAGAAAGTACGAGCAGTACTTC
-	TRBV10-3	-	TRBJ2-7	CAISALTYEQYF	TGTGCCATCAGTGCACTCACCTACGAGCAGTACTTC
-	TRBV6-1	TRBD2	TRBJ2-7	CASRLRGGSRYEQYF	TGTGCCAGCAGATTGCGCGGCGGGAGCCGCTACGAGCAGTACTTC
-	TRBV7-9	-	TRBJ2-2	CASSPVVAANTGELFF	TGTGCCAGCAGCCCCGTGGTAGCAGCGAACACCGGGGAGCTGTTTTTT
-	TRBV7-2	TRBD2	TRBJ2-1	CASSLAHTSGRTTYNEQFF	TGTGCCAGCAGCTTAGCTCATACGAGCGGGAGGACGACCTACAATGAGCAGTTCTTC
-	TRBV18	-	TRBJ2-4	CASSMIGSRVKNIQYF	TGTGCCAGCTCCATGATCGGAAGTCGAGTCAAAAACATTCAGTACTTC
few	TRBV28	-	TRBJ1-1	CASRGIFEAFF	TGTGCCAGCAGGGGGATCTTTGAAGCTTTCTTT
-	TRBV18	-	TRBJ2-5	CASSPFQDSSETQYF	TGTGCCAGCTCACCCTTTCAAGACAGTAGCGAGACCCAGTACTTC
many	TRBV6-1	-	TRBJ2-4	CASSEGSNIQYF	TGTGCCAGCAGTGAGGGGTCAAACATTCAGTACTTC
once	TRBV4-1	-	TRBJ1-5	CASSPTTGGVGNQPQHF	TGCGCCAGCAGCCCCACCACGGGAGGCGTTGGGAATCAGCCCCAGCATTTT
-	TRBV5-5	-	TRBJ1-3	CASSLEGYGNTIYF	TGTGCCAGCAGCTTGGAGGGTTACGGAAACACCATATATTTT
-	TRBV7-8	TRBD2	TRBJ2-2	CASSSTSGMPHTGELFF	TGTGCCAGCAGCTCCACTAGCGGGATGCCCCACACCGGGGAGCTGTTTTTT
many	TRBV5-1	TRBD2	TRBJ2-7	CASSFSGRATESYEQYF	TGCGCCAGCAGCTTTAGCGGGAGGGCCACAGAAAGCTACGAGCAGTACTTC
many	TRBV6-5	-	TRBJ2-7	CASTLGPFGGYEQYF	TGTGCCAGCACCCTAGGGCCCTTTGGGGGCTACGAGCAGTACTTC
few	TRBV11-2	-	TRBJ2-3	CASSLRGTSTDTQYF	TGTGCCAGCAGTCTTCGGGGAACTAGCACAGATACGCAGTATTTT
-	TRBV29-1	-	TRBJ1-4	CSVQKGPNEKLFF	TGCAGCGTTCAAAAGGGGCCAAATGAAAAACTGTTTTTT
-	TRBV2	-	TRBJ2-5	CASSDRQTQYF	TGTGCCAGCAGTGACAGGCAGACCCAGTACTTC
-	TRBV6-6	TRBD1	TRBJ1-1	CASTIDRANTEAFF	TGTGCCAGCACCATAGACAGGGCGAACACTGAAGCTTTCTTT
-	TRBV7-2	-	TRBJ2-7	CASSANSYEQYF	TGTGCCAGCAGCGCAAACTCCTACGAGCAGTACTTC
-	TRBV6-1	TRBD2	TRBJ2-3	CASSGLAGGPDTQYF	TGTGCCAGCAGTGGGCTAGCGGGAGGGCCAGATACGCAGTATTTT
few	TRBV4-2	-	TRBJ1-5	CASSQEGGVRGVGSQPQHF	TGTGCCAGCAGCCAAGAGGGAGGTGTTCGGGGGGTTGGTTCTCAGCCCCAGCATTTT